The present T cell receptor beta chain was sequenced within a study of cytomegalovirus exposure and HLA in healthy donors. With respect to this clone: As yet, its antigen is unknown.

Primers for the PCR totalled 60 Vbeta and 13 Jbeta. The protocol was immunoSEQ multiplex PCR, while the TCRdb copy is restricted to in-frame clones and leaves out a portion. The sample has around 130,000 clones, about 80% seen once. Trimming removed 1 base from V and 2 bases from J, with 15 bases in between. The germline gives CDR1 LGHNA, CDR2 YSLEER. This CDR3 is 16 amino acids long. Study conclusions and caveats: In vitro data verified three CMV-associated chains as specific for CMV antigens. One variant, a missense change in DCLRE1C, was linked in a later analysis to TCR beta V- and J-gene trimming.

The receptor was derived from a male donor in good health and CMV-seronegative. Sample: PBMCs. The chain links TRBV4-3 to TRBJ2-7; tentatively, D is TRBD2 (7 bases). The CDR3 DNA sequence: TGCGCCAGCAGCCAAGTCGGGGGGCATACCCCCTACGAGCAGTACTTC. Protein sequence: CASSQVGGHTPYEQYF.